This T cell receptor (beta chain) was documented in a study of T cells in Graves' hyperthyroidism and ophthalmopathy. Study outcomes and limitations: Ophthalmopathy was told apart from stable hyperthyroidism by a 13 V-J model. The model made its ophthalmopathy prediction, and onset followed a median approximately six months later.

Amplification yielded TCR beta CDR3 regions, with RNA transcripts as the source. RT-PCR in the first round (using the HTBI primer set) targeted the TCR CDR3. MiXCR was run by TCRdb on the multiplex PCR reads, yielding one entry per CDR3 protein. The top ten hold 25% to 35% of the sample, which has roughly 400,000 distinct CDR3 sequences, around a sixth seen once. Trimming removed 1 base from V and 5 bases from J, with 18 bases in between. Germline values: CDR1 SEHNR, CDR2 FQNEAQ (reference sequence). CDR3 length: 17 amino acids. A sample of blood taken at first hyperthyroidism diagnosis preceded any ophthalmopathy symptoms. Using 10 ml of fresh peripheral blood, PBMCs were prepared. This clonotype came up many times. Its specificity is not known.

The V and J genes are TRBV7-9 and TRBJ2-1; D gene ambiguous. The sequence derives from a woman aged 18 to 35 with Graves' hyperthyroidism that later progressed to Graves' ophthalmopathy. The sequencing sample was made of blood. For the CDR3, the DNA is TGTGCCAGCAGCTTAGTCCCAGGTAGATTGGGCCACAATGAGCAGTTCTTC. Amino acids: CASSLVPGRLGHNEQFF.